This entry lists 7 T cell receptor beta chains sequenced from one sample in a study of blood T cell repertoires in COVID-19. TCRdb's copy holds only in-frame clones and misses some; the assay was immunoSEQ multiplex PCR. The sample records over 250,000 clones, about 83% being singletons. The sample taken for sequencing was peripheral blood. Receptors originate from a woman aged 50 to 60 who had recovered from COVID-19.

The genes are TRBV7-6 and TRBJ1-3, with D unclear. This CDR3 region has 16 residues. V gave up 5 bases and J gave up 0 bases, with 14 bases separating them. Germline CDR1 reads SGHVS; CDR2 reads FNYEAQ. In DNA form, the CDR3 reads TGTGCCAGCAGCCCCCTGACTGGAAGCTCTGGAAACACCATATATTTT. It codes for CASSPLTGSSGNTIYF.

The CDR3, as DNA: TGTGCCAGCAGCACAGACAGTAGCTCTGGAAACACCATATATTTT. Translated, it gives CASSTDSSSGNTIYF. The V and J genes are TRBV6-5 and TRBJ1-3; D is perhaps TRBD1 (5 bases). V gave up 6 bases and J gave up 0 bases, with 12 bases separating them. Per germline, CDR1 MNHEY and CDR2 SVGAGI. The CDR3 length is 15 residues.

In its sample, this clone was seen once. J is TRBJ2-5 and V is TRBV30, with TRBD2 as a possible D gene (5 bases). Trimming stripped 3 bases from V and 2 bases from J, with 13 bases between. Per germline, CDR1 GTSNPN and CDR2 SVGIG (reference sequence). The CDR3 length is 14 residues. The CDR3 coding sequence is TGTGCCTGGAGGCGGAGCGGATTGCAAGAGACCCAGTACTTC. This translates into CAWRRSGLQETQYF.

This clone was found a few times. The chain employs TRBV28 and TRBJ2-3; 9 bases are a match to TRBD1. V lost 6 bases and J lost 5; bases outside the gene matches: 9. The CDR3 length is 15 residues. Germline CDR1 and CDR2: MDHEN and SYDVKM. The CDR3 DNA follows: TGTGCCAGCAGCCGCGCCGGGACAGGGTTAGATACGCAGTATTTT. Its translation: CASSRAGTGLDTQYF.

The chain links TRBV6-5 to TRBJ2-7; D possibly corresponds to TRBD1 (6 bases). V was clipped by 6 bases and J by 0 bases, with 15 bases between them. Germline CDR1 is MNHEY and CDR2 is SVGAGI. The CDR3 runs to 15 residues. The CDR3: CASSNRDTLSYEQYF. The CDR3 nucleotides are TGTGCCAGCAGCAACCGGGACACCCTCTCCTACGAGCAGTACTTC.

For the CDR3, the DNA is TGTGCCAGCTCACCGTTGACAGGGTCCTCTGGGGCCAACGTCCTGACTTTC. As protein: CASSPLTGSSGANVLTF. V usage is TRBV18 and J usage is TRBJ2-6; 7 bases are shared with TRBD1. Germline CDR1 and CDR2: KGHSH and LQKENI. The junction had 5 bases not matched to a gene; V was cut back by 3 bases and J by 0 bases. The CDR3 length is 17 residues.

The chain joins TRBV27 to TRBJ2-1; 10 bases align to TRBD1. Germline CDR1 and CDR2: MNHEY and SMNVEV (reference sequence). CDR3 length equals 17 residues. V lost 6 bases and J lost 0; bases outside the gene matches: 8. CDR3 bases: TGTGCCAGCAGCCAGACAGGGGGCTACAGCTCCTACAATGAGCAGTTCTTC. Protein sequence: CASSQTGGYSSYNEQFF.